The 2 T cell receptor beta chains listed next were all sequenced from one sample in a study of T cells in localized non-small cell lung cancer. Sequencing was performed with immunoSEQ multiplex PCR; in TCRdb, only in-frame clones are kept and a portion is missing. The repertoire holds about 25,000 clones, with roughly nine tenths as singletons. Sequenced here: peripheral blood, sampled before any cancer treatment. The receptor source for this set is a woman between 40 and 69 years old with stage I lung adenocarcinoma.

The V and J genes are TRBV9 and TRBJ1-2, with 8 bases aligning to TRBD1. The germline V gene has CDR1 SGDLS and CDR2 YYNGEE. Germline trimming cut 3 bases from V and 9 bases from J; bases unmatched to any gene: 13. There are 15 residues in the CDR3. Written as DNA, the CDR3 is TGTGCCAGCAGCGAGCCCAGGGGGCGTGGGTCTAGCTACACCTTC. This codes for CASSEPRGRGSSYTF.

The chain is built from TRBV29-1 and TRBJ2-1; D could derive from TRBD1 or TRBD2 (6 bases each). Germline V gene data show CDR1 as SQVTM and CDR2 as ANQGSEA. V lost 8 bases, J lost 3 bases, and 20 bases lay in between. CDR3 size: 15 residues. CDR3 residues: CSSVFGGEFYNEQFF. CDR3 in DNA: TGCAGCTCGGTTTTCGGGGGCGAGTTCTACAATGAGCAGTTCTTC.